Following are 24 T cell receptor beta chains from one sample sequenced in a study of blood T cell repertoires in COVID-19. Clones were read by immunoSEQ multiplex PCR, and TCRdb kept only the in-frame ones, dropping some. This sample has some 180,000 clones, with approximately 83% found just once. Source material: peripheral blood. These receptors were collected from a woman older than 75 with acute or convalescent COVID-19.

The CDR3 protein is CASSPRVPARTYNEQFF. CDR3 coding DNA: TGTGCCAGCAGCCCCCGGGTCCCAGCGAGAACCTACAATGAGCAGTTCTTC. The chain has TRBV7-2 and TRBJ2-1; D unresolved. V shed 5 bases and J shed 2 bases, with 19 bases lying between them. The CDR3 spans 17 residues. Germline V gene lookup returns CDR1 SGHTA and CDR2 FQGNSA.

The chain has TRBV19 and TRBJ1-4, with 7 bases identical to TRBD1. Trimming removed 3 bases from V and 0 bases from J; junction bases left unmatched: 7. Germline CDR1 reads LNHDA; CDR2 reads SQIVND (reference sequence). The CDR3 extends over 17 amino acids. CDR3 region: CASSILRQGATNEKLFF. The CDR3 DNA follows: TGTGCCAGTAGTATTCTTCGACAGGGAGCAACTAATGAAAAACTGTTTTTT.

In regard to this clone: Other nucleotide sequences from this sample produce the same CDR3. The gene calls are TRBV5-4 and TRBJ2-7; D remains ambiguous. This CDR3 has 14 residues. Germline V lookup: CDR1 SGHNT, CDR2 YYREEE (reference sequence). Trimming pared 2 bases from V and 0 bases from J, leaving 9 bases between. CDR3 coding DNA: TGTGCCAGCAGCTTATACAGCAGCTCCTACGAGCAGTACTTC. This codes for CASSLYSSSYEQYF.

The V gene is TRBV10-3, the J gene TRBJ1-2; TRBD1 matches at 7 bases. This CDR3 contains 15 residues. CDR1 and CDR2 (germline): ENHRY, SYGVKD. After removal of 2 bases from V and 11 bases from J, the junction contained 14 bases not matched to a gene. The CDR3 sequence: CAISENVGTAGSYTF. DNA for the CDR3: TGTGCCATCAGTGAGAATGTTGGGACAGCCGGTAGTTACACCTTC.

This chain links TRBV4-3 with TRBJ1-4; no reliable D call. V dropped 1 base and J dropped 8 bases, with 11 bases sitting between them. Germline V lookup: CDR1 LGHNA, CDR2 YSLEER. The CDR3 has 14 residues. The DNA for the CDR3 is TGCGCCAGCAGCCAAGTCCTGAGAGAGGAAAAACTGTTTTTT. Translating gives CASSQVLREEKLFF.

The chain couples TRBV6-5 to TRBJ1-6, with 9 bases that match TRBD1. The CDR3 loop spans 14 amino acids. V lost 5 bases, J lost 7 bases, and 3 bases stayed unmatched. The germline V gene encodes CDR1 MNHEY and CDR2 SVGAGI. The CDR3 bases are TGTGCCAGCAGTAGGGACAGGGACAATTCACCCCTCCACTTT. It translates to CASSRDRDNSPLHF.

The genes are TRBV2 and TRBJ2-2, with 10 bases fitting TRBD1. This CDR3 is 15 amino acids long. Germline CDR1 SNHLY, CDR2 FYNNEI. V lost 4 bases, J lost 5 bases, and 4 bases stayed unmatched. The CDR3 coding sequence is TGTGCCAGCAGTGCCAGGACAGGGGGGACCGGGGAGCTGTTTTTT. The encoded protein is CASSARTGGTGELFF.

This clone came up a few times. This chain links TRBV5-5 with TRBJ2-1, with a tentative D call TRBD1 (6 bases). V was clipped by 5 bases and J by 0 bases, with 18 bases between them. Germline lookup yields CDR1 SGHKS and CDR2 YYEKEE (reference sequence). The CDR3 is 17 amino acids. CDR3 amino acids: CASSLTGTLYSYNEQFF. The CDR3 coding sequence is TGTGCCAGCAGTTTAACAGGGACCCTTTACTCCTACAATGAGCAGTTCTTC.

The CDR3 sequence is CASSPPGGTQYF. The CDR3 region has the DNA TGTGCCAGCTCACCACCAGGGGGGACCCAGTACTTC. The chain links TRBV18 to TRBJ2-5; D may be TRBD1 (6 bases). With 0 bases removed from V and 7 bases from J, the gap between germline ends came to 6 bases. The CDR3 length is 12 residues. Germline lookup yields CDR1 KGHSH and CDR2 LQKENI.

V and J are TRBV19 and TRBJ2-3; 11 bases line up with TRBD2. The CDR3 runs to 16 residues. Germline V gives CDR1 LNHDA, CDR2 SQIVND (reference sequence). V dropped 6 bases and J dropped 6; count of bases not matched to a gene: 11. As DNA, the CDR3 is TGTGCCAGTAGCGCCCGACTAGCGGGGACCCAGGATACGCAGTATTTT. This sequence encodes CASSARLAGTQDTQYF.

The chain is built from TRBV28 and TRBJ2-3; no definite D call. Trimming stripped 10 bases from V and 2 bases from J, with 4 bases between. The CDR3 is 10 residues long. Germline V gene sequence: CDR1 MDHEN, CDR2 SYDVKM. For the CDR3, the DNA is TGTGCCACCTTCACAGATACGCAGTATTTT. Amino acids: CATFTDTQYF.

The chain couples TRBV27 to TRBJ1-4; perhaps TRBD1 as D (6 bases). V was shortened by 6 bases and J by 7 bases, with 18 bases between the two germline ends. The CDR3 is made up of 15 amino acids. Germline CDR1 and CDR2: MNHEY and SMNVEV (reference sequence). CDR3 loop: CASSPARGGGEKLFF. The CDR3 DNA is TGTGCCAGCAGCCCTGCGAGGGGGGGCGGTGAAAAACTGTTTTTT.

The chain links TRBV7-2 to TRBJ1-3; D is possibly TRBD1 (6 bases). The CDR3 loop spans 13 amino acids. V was clipped by 4 bases and J by 6 bases, with 10 bases between them. Per germline, CDR1 SGHTA and CDR2 FQGNSA. DNA of the CDR3: TGTGCCAGCAGCTGGGGGGGCGTAAACACCATATATTTT. Translating gives CASSWGGVNTIYF.

The count of this clone is one. The chain links TRBV5-4 to TRBJ2-1; 7 nucleotides match TRBD1. The V and J ends lost 4 bases and 8 bases, in that order; junction bases with no gene match: 6. This CDR3 has 13 amino acids. Per the germline V gene, CDR1 is SGHNT and CDR2 is YYREEE (reference sequence). CDR3 sequence: CASSPTGEHEQFF. The CDR3 nucleotides read TGTGCCAGCAGCCCCACAGGGGAGCATGAGCAGTTCTTC.

This chain links TRBV24-1 with TRBJ2-1, with D perhaps TRBD2 (6 bases). The CDR3 has 15 amino acids. The ends were cut back, 5 bases at V and 3 bases at J, with 13 bases in the middle. Germline assignment: CDR1 KGHDR and CDR2 SFDVKD. CDR3 nucleotide sequence: TGTGCCACCAGTGCCTACTGGGGAGGCTACAATGAGCAGTTCTTC. Translating gives CATSAYWGGYNEQFF.

The CDR3 loop is CASMRDSGGQPQHF. The CDR3 DNA sequence: TGTGCCAGCATGAGAGACTCGGGGGGACAGCCCCAGCATTTT. The gene calls are TRBV2 and TRBJ1-5; maybe TRBD1 (5 bases). V was cut by 7 bases and J by 7 bases, with 17 bases left in between. The CDR3 length is 14 residues. The germline V gene has CDR1 SNHLY and CDR2 FYNNEI. The complete variable domain, with remaining parts taken from reference TRBV2 and TRBJ1-5, reads EPEVTQTPSHQVTQMGQEVILRCVPISNHLYFYWYRQILGQKVEFLVSFYNNEISEKSEIFDDQFSVERPDGSNFTLKIRSTKLEDSAMYFCASMRDSGGQPQHFGDGTRLSIL.

This chain links TRBV5-8 with TRBJ2-1; 9 bases map to TRBD1. Per germline, CDR1 SGHTS and CDR2 YDEGEE. V dropped 4 bases and J dropped 5; count of bases not matched to a gene: 7. The CDR3 loop spans 15 amino acids. As DNA, the CDR3 is TGTGCCAGCAGCGTTGGACAGGGGTTCCACAATGAGCAGTTCTTC. This codes for CASSVGQGFHNEQFF.

This clone was recorded only once. This chain links TRBV6-5 with TRBJ1-2; TRBD1 matches at 7 bases. The CDR3 runs 13 residues. V dropped 6 bases and J dropped 8; count of bases not matched to a gene: 9. In germline, CDR1 is MNHEY, CDR2 SVGAGI. CDR3 DNA sequence: TGTGCCAGCAGGAGACAGGGTTCGGTCGGCTACACCTTC. This codes for CASRRQGSVGYTF.

V usage is TRBV5-4 and J usage is TRBJ2-3, with D unresolved. Germline CDR1 and CDR2: SGHNT and YYREEE (reference sequence). The CDR3 loop spans 13 amino acids. V was cut by 0 bases and J by 0 bases, with 2 bases left in between. The CDR3 sequence: CASSLASTDTQYF. The CDR3 region has the DNA TGTGCCAGCAGCTTGGCTAGCACAGATACGCAGTATTTT.

V gene TRBV7-2 combines with J gene TRBJ2-2; D is unclear. Germline CDR1 is SGHTA and CDR2 is FQGNSA. This CDR3 has 16 residues. Between the trimmed V and J ends, which lost 1 base and 0 bases, there was a span of 9 bases. CDR3 residues: CASSLDRGANTGELFF. The CDR3 DNA reads as TGTGCCAGCAGCTTAGATAGAGGCGCGAACACCGGGGAGCTGTTTTTT.

J is TRBJ1-6 and V is TRBV4-1; a weak D match, TRBD1 (6 bases). Germline CDR1 MGHRA, CDR2 YSYEKL. There are 15 residues in the CDR3. V dropped 1 base and J dropped 7 bases, with 11 bases sitting between them. CDR3 sequence: CASSQVVQGNSPLHF. DNA for the CDR3: TGCGCCAGCAGCCAAGTGGTCCAGGGGAATTCACCCCTCCACTTT.

The rearrangement links TRBV19 to TRBJ1-5; a possible D gene is TRBD1 (5 bases). With 10 bases removed from V and 5 bases from J, the gap between germline ends came to 15 bases. The CDR3 consists of 13 residues. Germline loops: CDR1 LNHDA, CDR2 SQIVND (reference sequence). CDR3 in DNA: TGTGCCATCTCCTCACAGGCGGATCAGCCCCAGCATTTT. This encodes CAISSQADQPQHF. The complete variable domain, with remaining parts taken from reference TRBV19 and TRBJ1-5, reads DGGITQSPKYLFRKEGQNVTLSCEQNLNHDAMYWYRQDPGQGLRLIYYSQIVNDFQKGDIAEGYSVSREKKESFPLTVTSAQKNPTAFYLCAISSQADQPQHFGDGTRLSIL.

V usage is TRBV5-4 and J usage is TRBJ2-7, with 7 bases matching TRBD1. Germline CDR1 is SGHNT and CDR2 is YYREEE (reference sequence). The CDR3 consists of 12 residues. The V gene end was trimmed by 4 bases and the J gene end by 6 bases; junction bases not matched to a gene: 4. In DNA, the CDR3 is TGTGCCAGCAGCAGACAGGGCGCCGAGCAGTACTTC. Translation: CASSRQGAEQYF.

The V call is TRBV6-5, the J call TRBJ1-6; D is unclear. The germline CDR1 and CDR2 sequences are MNHEY and SVGAGI. V was clipped by 6 bases and J by 7 bases, with 13 bases between them. The CDR3 runs to 14 residues. CDR3 nucleotide sequence: TGTGCCAGCAGACCCCCGGTGAGCAATTCACCCCTCCACTTT. Residues: CASRPPVSNSPLHF.